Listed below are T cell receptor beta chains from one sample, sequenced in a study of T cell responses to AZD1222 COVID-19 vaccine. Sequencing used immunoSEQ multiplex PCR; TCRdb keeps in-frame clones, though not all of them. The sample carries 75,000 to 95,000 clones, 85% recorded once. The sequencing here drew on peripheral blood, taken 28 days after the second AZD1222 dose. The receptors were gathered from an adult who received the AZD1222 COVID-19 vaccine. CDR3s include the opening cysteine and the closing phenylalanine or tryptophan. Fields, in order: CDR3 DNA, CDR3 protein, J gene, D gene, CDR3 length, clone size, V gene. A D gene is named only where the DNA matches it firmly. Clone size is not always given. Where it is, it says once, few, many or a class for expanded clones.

TGTGCCAGCAGTGAGCTGGTGACACCGAATTCACCCCTCCACTTT	CASSELVTPNSPLHF	TRBJ1-6	NA	15	NA	TRBV2
TGTGCCAGCAGTGAGCTCTGGGCCACGAACACCGGGGAGCTGTTTTTT	CASSELWATNTGELFF	TRBJ2-2	NA	16	NA	TRBV25-1
TGTGCCAGCAGTTATGATTCCCGACAGGGGATAGAGAAAAACATTCAGTACTTC	CASSYDSRQGIEKNIQYF	TRBJ2-4	TRBD1	18	NA	TRBV6-2/TRBV6-3
TGTGCCAGCAGTCCCGGGACCCTAGGCAGTGGCTACACCTTC	CASSPGTLGSGYTF	TRBJ1-2	NA	14	NA	TRBV27
TGTGCCAGTAGTATCGGAAGGACACGCGGGAGCAATCAGCCCCAGCATTTT	CASSIGRTRGSNQPQHF	TRBJ1-5	NA	17	NA	TRBV19
TGTGCCATCAGTGAGTCTAGGGAGTCAACCTACGAGCAGTACTTC	CAISESRESTYEQYF	TRBJ2-7	NA	15	NA	TRBV10-3
TGTGCCAGCATCAGGGACAGGGCAACCTACGAGCAGTACTTC	CASIRDRATYEQYF	TRBJ2-7	TRBD1	14	NA	TRBV28
TGTGCCAGCAGTACGGACAGAGATTACTACACCTTC	CASSTDRDYYTF	TRBJ1-2	NA	12	NA	TRBV28
TGTGCCAGCGCTACGCTATGGGAGGATGAGCAGTTCTTC	CASATLWEDEQFF	TRBJ2-1	NA	13	NA	TRBV27
TGCGCCAGCAGCTTGGGACGGAAAAATTCACCCCTCCACTTT	CASSLGRKNSPLHF	TRBJ1-6	NA	14	NA	TRBV5-1
TGTGCCAGCAGCGGACTAGCGGGAGGGGAGCAGTACTTC	CASSGLAGGEQYF	TRBJ2-7	TRBD2	13	NA	TRBV3-1/TRBV3-2
TGCGCCAGCAGCCAGGGGTCTGACAGTAGCTCTGGGGCCAACGTCCTGACTTTC	CASSQGSDSSSGANVLTF	TRBJ2-6	NA	18	NA	TRBV4-1
TGTGCCAGCAGTGAAGCCGCCCCGGTCGCACAGGGTCCCCGCAATGAGCAGTTCTTC	CASSEAAPVAQGPRNEQFF	TRBJ2-1	NA	19	few	TRBV2
TGTGCCATCAGCGGTAGCGGGAGTTATGAGCAGTTCTTC	CAISGSGSYEQFF	TRBJ2-1	TRBD2	13	NA	TRBV28
TGTGCCAGTAGTATATCAGGGGGCGGTCAGCCCCAGCATTTT	CASSISGGGQPQHF	TRBJ1-5	TRBD1	14	NA	TRBV19
TGTGCCAGCATTCCGGGACCGAAGCAAAATCAGCCCCAGCATTTT	CASIPGPKQNQPQHF	TRBJ1-5	NA	15	NA	TRBV28
TGTGCCAGCCGCTACTCAGGGGGTCAGAACACTGAAGCTTTCTTT	CASRYSGGQNTEAFF	TRBJ1-1	TRBD1	15	NA	TRBV6-2/TRBV6-3
TGTGCCAGCTGGACAGGGGCATTTGAGACCCAGTACTTC	CASWTGAFETQYF	TRBJ2-5	TRBD1	13	NA	TRBV6-5
TGCGCCAGCAGCCGAGTAGCAGACGTCCTGACTTTC	CASSRVADVLTF	TRBJ2-6	NA	12	NA	TRBV4-1
TGTGCCAGCAGCTTAAGCCGGCGGGGGAGCTCCTACAATGAGCAGTTCTTC	CASSLSRRGSSYNEQFF	TRBJ2-1	TRBD2	17	NA	TRBV7-9
TGTGCCAGCAGGTCATGGTTGGGAGAAGAGGATCCCGGGGAGCTGTTTTTT	CASRSWLGEEDPGELFF	TRBJ2-2	NA	17	NA	TRBV3-1/TRBV3-2
TGTGCCAGCAGCCCGTGGGGCCCTAACTATGGCTACACCTTC	CASSPWGPNYGYTF	TRBJ1-2	NA	14	NA	TRBV5-6
TGTGCCAGCAGCTCGAATTCCTACGAGCAGTACTTC	CASSSNSYEQYF	TRBJ2-7	NA	12	NA	TRBV7-2
TGTGCCATCAGTAAAACGGGACAGGCGTCCTCTGGAAACACCATATATTTT	CAISKTGQASSGNTIYF	TRBJ1-3	TRBD1	17	NA	TRBV10-3
TGTGCCAGCAGCAAGGTTGCGCAGGTCTTAAACGAGCAGTACTTC	CASSKVAQVLNEQYF	TRBJ2-7	NA	15	NA	TRBV21-1
TGTGCCAGTAGCTTGGGCGTGGAAGCCACCACCGGGGAGCTGTTTTTT	CASSLGVEATTGELFF	TRBJ2-2	NA	16	NA	TRBV9
TGTGCCAGCAGCTCCCAGACAGGGGCGGGCGAGCAGTACTTC	CASSSQTGAGEQYF	TRBJ2-7	TRBD1	14	NA	TRBV5-5
TGTGCCAGCAGCTCCGGGACAGTTTATAATTCACCCCTCCACTTT	CASSSGTVYNSPLHF	TRBJ1-6	TRBD1	15	NA	TRBV7-2